Each of the 27 T cell receptor beta chains below was sequenced from the same sample in a study of blood T cell repertoires in COVID-19 (TCRdb year 2020). Libraries were built with the immunoSEQ multiplex PCR assay. The table was pulled from immuneACCESS by TCRdb, which kept in-frame rearrangements only. Such tables lose some clones; where checked, under half of the loss comes from unresolved V genes, and the rest has no known cause. The sample table contains about 230,000 clones; only one count was recorded for around four fifths of them. The top ten constitute 2% to 3% of the sample. The sequencing input was peripheral blood. The receptors originated from a woman in her 70s with active or convalescent COVID-19.

V gene TRBV19 combines with J gene TRBJ2-1; a possible D gene is TRBD2 (6 bases). Germline lookup yields CDR1 LNHDA and CDR2 SQIVND (reference sequence). V dropped 6 bases and J dropped 1 base, with 16 bases sitting between them. The CDR3 contains 16 residues. CDR3 sequence reads: CASSPQGSGSYNEQFF. The CDR3 nucleotides read TGTGCCAGTAGCCCCCAAGGTAGCGGTTCCTACAATGAGCAGTTCTTC.

This chain connects TRBV19 to TRBJ2-3; 10 nucleotides agree with TRBD1. The CDR3 covers 14 residues. CDR1 LNHDA and CDR2 SQIVND come from the germline V gene (reference sequence). J gave up 4 bases and V 7 bases, and 5 bases lay outside the gene matches. The CDR3: CASTPGQGPDTQYF. Here the CDR3 DNA reads TGTGCCAGTACCCCGGGACAGGGGCCAGATACGCAGTATTTT. Complete variable domain (other parts from reference TRBV19 and TRBJ2-3): DGGITQSPKYLFRKEGQNVTLSCEQNLNHDAMYWYRQDPGQGLRLIYYSQIVNDFQKGDIAEGYSVSREKKESFPLTVTSAQKNPTAFYLCASTPGQGPDTQYFGPGTRLTVL.

The rearrangement joins TRBV5-5 to TRBJ1-6; possible D gene TRBD1, 5 bases. The length of the CDR3 is 13 residues. V was clipped by 1 base and J by 10 bases, with 9 bases between them. The germline V gene encodes CDR1 SGHKS and CDR2 YYEKEE (reference sequence). The CDR3 DNA reads TGTGCCAGCAGCTTGTTAAGGGGATCACCCCTCCACTTT. Translation: CASSLLRGSPLHF.

V is TRBV6-2 or TRBV6-3 and J is TRBJ2-3; no clear D. The V gene lost 0 bases and the J gene lost 2 bases, with 9 bases spanning the gap. This CDR3 is built from 15 residues. Germline CDR1 is MNHEY and CDR2 is SVGEGT. CDR3 loop: CASSYSLSNTDTQYF. CDR3 in DNA: TGTGCCAGCAGTTACTCTTTGAGCAACACAGATACGCAGTATTTT.

This sequence joins TRBV7-2 and TRBJ1-2; TRBD1 aligns across 7 bases. Unmatched junction bases numbered 8, after V lost 0 bases and J lost 7 bases. Looked up from germline, CDR1 is SGHTA and CDR2 is FQGNSA. The CDR3 runs 15 residues. In nucleotides, the CDR3 is TGTGCCAGCAGCTTAGCGAGAGACAGGGAGGCTGGCTACACCTTC. Its protein is CASSLARDREAGYTF.

This clone was found a few times. The chain employs TRBV19 and TRBJ2-6, with TRBD1 identical over 9 bases. V shed 11 bases and J 1 base; nucleotides not matched to a gene: 12. This CDR3 is built from 17 residues. The germline V gene has CDR1 LNHDA and CDR2 SQIVND (reference sequence). The CDR3 nucleotides are TGTGCCTCAAAGACTGGGACAGGGACATCTGGGGCCAACGTCCTGACTTTC. The encoded protein is CASKTGTGTSGANVLTF.

On this clone itself: Other DNA sequences in the sample encode the same CDR3. V and J are TRBV7-2 and TRBJ2-7; 7 nucleotides line up with TRBD1. Per germline, CDR1 SGHTA and CDR2 FQGNSA. The CDR3 is made up of 14 amino acids. V lost 1 base, J lost 2 bases, and 2 bases stayed unmatched. CDR3 region: CASSLGQGTYEQYF. The CDR3 DNA follows: TGTGCCAGCAGCTTAGGACAGGGTACCTACGAGCAGTACTTC.

This chain links TRBV28 with TRBJ1-2; the match to TRBD1 covers 8 bases. The J segment lost 8 bases and the V segment lost 6 bases, leaving 8 bases of the junction unmatched. This CDR3 spans 13 amino acids. Per the germline V gene, CDR1 is MDHEN and CDR2 is SYDVKM. The DNA for the CDR3 is TGTGCCAGCAGCGATCAGGGGGCACGAGGCTACACCTTC. Translated: CASSDQGARGYTF.

This chain joins TRBV7-2 and TRBJ1-2; TRBD1 might be the D (5 bases). Trimming removed 2 bases at V and 2 bases at J, with 18 bases between. Germline-derived CDR1 and CDR2 are SGHTA and FQGNSA. The CDR3 consists of 17 residues. CDR3 in amino acids: CASSLIAKTARNYGYTF. The CDR3 coding sequence is TGTGCCAGCAGCTTAATCGCTAAGACAGCCCGCAACTATGGCTACACCTTC.

The chain uses TRBV5-4 and TRBJ2-3, with TRBD2 matching 10 bases. Looked up from germline, CDR1 is SGHNT and CDR2 is YYREEE (reference sequence). Trimming removed 0 bases from V and 2 bases from J; junction bases left unmatched: 3. CDR3 size: 16 residues. The DNA for the CDR3 is TGTGCCAGCAGCTTGGGCCTAGCGGGGGCCACAGATACGCAGTATTTT. Protein sequence: CASSLGLAGATDTQYF.

The chain uses TRBV5-4 and TRBJ1-4; maybe TRBD1 (5 bases). Trimming cost V 4 bases and J 10 bases, with 17 bases left between them. The germline V gene encodes CDR1 SGHNT and CDR2 YYREEE (reference sequence). This CDR3 contains 14 residues. The CDR3 sequence is CASSPGSSGGKLFF. For the CDR3, the DNA is TGTGCCAGCAGCCCGGGGTCCTCCGGGGGAAAACTGTTTTTT.

The V call is TRBV12-3 or TRBV12-4, the J call TRBJ2-3; 7 bases agree with TRBD1. This CDR3 has 13 amino acids. Trimming took 6 bases from V and 6 from J; bases not matched to a gene: 6. The CDR3 DNA reads as TGTGCCAGCAGCCAGGGACAGATGGATACGCAGTATTTT. Its protein is CASSQGQMDTQYF.

This rearrangement joins TRBV6-5 to TRBJ1-5, with D perhaps TRBD1 (5 bases). V lost 10 bases and J 5 bases, leaving 18 bases between the germline ends. The CDR3 sequence is 14 residues long. Germline V gene data show CDR1 as MNHEY and CDR2 as SVGAGI. CDR3 protein: CATWTLNRYQPQHF. Written as DNA, the CDR3 is TGTGCCACCTGGACACTCAATCGGTATCAGCCCCAGCATTTT.

The chain has TRBV2 and TRBJ2-2; TRBD1 might be the D (7 bases). The V gene lost 8 bases and the J gene lost 2 bases, with 15 bases spanning the gap. CDR3 length equals 15 residues. Germline CDR1 and CDR2: SNHLY and FYNNEI. The CDR3 DNA follows: TGTGCCAGCGTCCGAGGAGGGGGCAACACCGGGGAGCTGTTTTTT. It translates to CASVRGGGNTGELFF.

The J gene is TRBJ1-1, the V gene TRBV7-6; 7 nucleotides match TRBD1. The CDR3 spans 15 residues. Trimming cost V 5 bases and J 1 base; bases outside gene matches: 7. Germline lookup yields CDR1 SGHVS and CDR2 FNYEAQ. CDR3 region: CASSAPTGTNTEAFF. The CDR3 nucleotides read TGTGCCAGCAGCGCTCCGACAGGGACGAACACTGAAGCTTTCTTT.

This chain joins TRBV7-6 and TRBJ1-1; D gene uncertain. The CDR3 extends over 15 amino acids. Germline lookup yields CDR1 SGHVS and CDR2 FNYEAQ. The ends were cut back, 7 bases at V and 1 base at J, with 16 bases in the middle. In nucleotides, the CDR3 is TGTGCCAGCAAGCGCCCATGGCGGGGGAACACTGAAGCTTTCTTT. This translates into CASKRPWRGNTEAFF.

This clone is a singleton in its sample. J is TRBJ1-1 and V is TRBV6-5; D might be TRBD1 (5 bases). Per the germline V gene, CDR1 is MNHEY and CDR2 is SVGAGI. The CDR3 extends over 14 amino acids. Trimming pared 5 bases from V and 8 bases from J, leaving 18 bases between. DNA for the CDR3: TGTGCCAGCAGTCACAGGAGCATGAACTTAGAAGCTTTCTTT. Its protein product is CASSHRSMNLEAFF.

Concerning this clone: The sample carries other DNA sequences with the same CDR3. The genes are TRBV5-1 and TRBJ2-5; 11 nucleotides line up with TRBD2. Germline values: CDR1 SGHRS, CDR2 YFSETQ. Unmatched junction bases numbered 3, after V lost 4 bases and J lost 1 base. CDR3 length: 15 amino acids. The CDR3 sequence: CASSRGTSGQETQYF. The CDR3 nucleotides are TGCGCCAGCAGCCGCGGGACTAGCGGCCAAGAGACCCAGTACTTC.

The gene calls are TRBV10-3 and TRBJ1-2; D is unclear. The CDR3 is made up of 14 amino acids. Deletions cut 5 bases from V and 1 base from J, with 11 bases between. Germline CDR1 and CDR2: ENHRY and SYGVKD. The CDR3 DNA reads TGTGCCATCAGTATGCAGGCCCGTAACTATGGCTACACCTTC. Its translation is CAISMQARNYGYTF.

The rearrangement links TRBV10-3 to TRBJ1-1; 9 nucleotides align to TRBD1. The CDR3 runs to 14 residues. V lost 6 bases, J lost 4 bases, and 6 bases stayed unmatched. CDR1 is ENHRY, CDR2 SYGVKD, per germline. The CDR3 DNA reads as TGTGCCATCAGGAAACAGGGGGCGCCCACTGAAGCTTTCTTT. This translates into CAIRKQGAPTEAFF.

This clone was seen repeatedly, ten times or more. Here the CDR3 DNA reads TGTGCCAGCAGAGGCCATCCGGGACAGATAAACACCGGGGAGCTGTTTTTT. It specifies CASRGHPGQINTGELFF. The J gene is TRBJ2-2, the V gene TRBV28; 7 nucleotides align to TRBD1. This CDR3 region has 17 residues. Trimming removed 6 bases from V and 2 bases from J; junction bases left unmatched: 12. Germline V gene sequence: CDR1 MDHEN, CDR2 SYDVKM.

This rearrangement joins TRBV11-2 to TRBJ2-3, with D perhaps matching TRBD2 (6 bases). Trimming removed 7 bases at V and 4 bases at J, with 9 bases between. CDR3 size: 12 residues. The germline gives CDR1 SGHAT, CDR2 FQNNGV. CDR3 residues: CASTWGADTQYF. CDR3 in DNA: TGTGCCAGCACCTGGGGGGCAGATACGCAGTATTTT.

V usage is TRBV2 and J usage is TRBJ2-7, with D maybe TRBD1 (5 bases). CDR3 length: 13 amino acids. The germline V gene encodes CDR1 SNHLY and CDR2 FYNNEI. Trimming stripped 3 bases from V and 7 bases from J, with 13 bases between. The CDR3 loop is CASSDDSLEEQYF. DNA for the CDR3: TGTGCCAGCAGTGATGACAGTTTGGAGGAGCAGTACTTC.

This chain connects TRBV7-9 to TRBJ2-1; D gene unclear. From germline, CDR1 is SEHNR and CDR2 FQNEAQ (reference sequence). The CDR3 has 13 residues. V lost 5 bases and J lost 8, with 13 bases in between. DNA for the CDR3: TGTGCCAGCAGCCCCCCTTCGGTCCATGAGCAGTTCTTC. Protein product: CASSPPSVHEQFF.

The chain joins TRBV10-3 to TRBJ2-3; TRBD2 aligns across 14 bases. The CDR3 totals 15 residues. In germline, CDR1 is ENHRY, CDR2 SYGVKD. V lost 6 bases and J lost 3; bases outside the gene matches: 2. CDR3 residues: CAISGTSGGTDTQYF. CDR3 in DNA: TGTGCCATCAGCGGGACTAGCGGGGGTACAGATACGCAGTATTTT.

This chain joins TRBV6-5 and TRBJ2-3; 8 bases agree with TRBD1. Germline lookup yields CDR1 MNHEY and CDR2 SVGAGI. Losses at the gene ends were 4 bases for V and 1 base for J; bases not matched to a gene: 4. There are 15 residues in the CDR3. CDR3: CASSSRTGRTDTQYF. Here the CDR3 DNA reads TGTGCCAGCAGTTCCCGGACAGGGCGCACAGATACGCAGTATTTT.

This clone has a single count. The CDR3 nucleotides read TGTGCCAGCAGCTTAGAGGCGGCCAGAGGCAATCAGCCCCAGCATTTT. Protein: CASSLEAARGNQPQHF. The V gene is TRBV7-9, the J gene TRBJ1-5; D gene ambiguous. The CDR3 runs 16 residues. V lost 1 base to trimming and J lost 2 bases, with 12 bases between them. Germline lookup yields CDR1 SEHNR and CDR2 FQNEAQ (reference sequence).